This note documents a single T cell receptor (beta chain) sequence. There are 15 residues in the CDR3. Germline CDR1 reads LNHDA; CDR2 reads SQIVND (reference sequence). J was trimmed by 0 bases and V by 7 bases; bases with no gene match: 8. This record belongs to a study of blood T cell repertoires in COVID-19. Study-wide context: Some COVID-19 samples were acute and others convalescent; all came from the United States, Italy and Spain. In each case, the material was cDNA or gDNA derived from T cells, B-cell-depleted T cells, or PBMCs.

Original processing methods: From reference gene primer amplification, estimates of nucleated cell counts were derived. Generated by immunoSEQ multiplex PCR, the TCRdb table keeps only in-frame clones and is missing some. The DNA was the basis for D and trimming; V, J and clone size are from that table. The sample holds under 20,000 clones, approximately 90% seen once. The clonotype comes from a human donor in a cohort sampled during active COVID-19. The chain uses TRBV19 and TRBJ1-1, with 7 bases matching TRBD1. The sequenced sample consisted of peripheral blood. The CDR3, as DNA: TGTGCCAGTATAGGGGGACAGCTGATGAACACTGAAGCTTTCTTT. Its protein product is CASIGGQLMNTEAFF.